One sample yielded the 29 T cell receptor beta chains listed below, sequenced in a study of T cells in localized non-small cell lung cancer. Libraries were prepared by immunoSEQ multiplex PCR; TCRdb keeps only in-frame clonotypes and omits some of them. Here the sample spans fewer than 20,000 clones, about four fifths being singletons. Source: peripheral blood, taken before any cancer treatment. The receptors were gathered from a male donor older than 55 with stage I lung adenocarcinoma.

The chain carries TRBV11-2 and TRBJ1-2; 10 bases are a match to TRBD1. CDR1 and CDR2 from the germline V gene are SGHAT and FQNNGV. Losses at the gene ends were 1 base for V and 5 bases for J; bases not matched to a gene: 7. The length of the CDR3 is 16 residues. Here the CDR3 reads CASSLGRGQGNYGYTF. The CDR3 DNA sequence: TGTGCCAGCAGCTTAGGGAGGGGACAGGGGAATTATGGCTACACCTTC.

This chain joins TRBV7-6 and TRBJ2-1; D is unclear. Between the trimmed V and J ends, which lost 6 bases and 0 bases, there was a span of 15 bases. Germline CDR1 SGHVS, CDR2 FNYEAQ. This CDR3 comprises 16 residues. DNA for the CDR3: TGTGCCAGCAGGCCTCGGGCCGTCAGCTCCTACAATGAGCAGTTCTTC. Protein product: CASRPRAVSSYNEQFF.

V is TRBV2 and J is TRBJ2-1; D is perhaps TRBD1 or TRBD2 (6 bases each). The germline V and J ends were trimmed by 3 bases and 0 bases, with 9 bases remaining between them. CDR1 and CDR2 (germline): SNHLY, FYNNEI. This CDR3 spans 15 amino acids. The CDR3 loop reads CASSEGGYSYNEQFF. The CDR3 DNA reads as TGTGCCAGCAGTGAGGGGGGCTACTCCTACAATGAGCAGTTCTTC.

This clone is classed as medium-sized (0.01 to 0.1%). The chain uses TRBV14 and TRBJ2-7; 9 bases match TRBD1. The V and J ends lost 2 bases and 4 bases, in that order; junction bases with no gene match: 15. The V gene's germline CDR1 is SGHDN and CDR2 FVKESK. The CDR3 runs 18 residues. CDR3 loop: CASSQLPGQGQNVYEQYF. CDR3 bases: TGTGCCAGCAGCCAATTACCGGGACAGGGACAAAATGTTTACGAGCAGTACTTC.

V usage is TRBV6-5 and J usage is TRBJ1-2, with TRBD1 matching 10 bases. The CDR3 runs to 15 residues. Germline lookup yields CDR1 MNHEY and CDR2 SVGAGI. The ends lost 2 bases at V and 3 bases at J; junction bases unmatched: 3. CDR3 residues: CASSYIGTGDYGYTF. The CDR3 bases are TGTGCCAGCAGTTACATCGGGACAGGGGACTATGGCTACACCTTC.

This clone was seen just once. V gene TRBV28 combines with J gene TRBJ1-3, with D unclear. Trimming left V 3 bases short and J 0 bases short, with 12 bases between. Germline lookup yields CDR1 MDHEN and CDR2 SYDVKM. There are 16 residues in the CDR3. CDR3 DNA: TGTGCCAGCAGTTTCCCAGGACCCTCCTCTGGAAACACCATATATTTT. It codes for CASSFPGPSSGNTIYF. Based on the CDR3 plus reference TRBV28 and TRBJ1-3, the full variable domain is DVKVTQSSRYLVKRTGEKVFLECVQDMDHENMFWYRQDPGLGLRLIYFSYDVKMKEKGDIPEGYSVSREKKERFSLILESASTNQTSMYLCASSFPGPSSGNTIYFGEGSWLTVV.

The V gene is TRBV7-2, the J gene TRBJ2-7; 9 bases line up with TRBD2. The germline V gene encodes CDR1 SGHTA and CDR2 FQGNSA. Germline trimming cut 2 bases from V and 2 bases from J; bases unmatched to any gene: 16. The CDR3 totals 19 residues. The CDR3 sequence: CASSLLGDGVAGAAYEQYF. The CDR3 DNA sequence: TGTGCCAGCAGCTTACTAGGCGACGGAGTAGCGGGAGCGGCCTACGAGCAGTACTTC. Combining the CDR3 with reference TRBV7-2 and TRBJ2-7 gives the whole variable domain GAGVSQSPSNKVTEKGKDVELRCDPISGHTALYWYRQSLGQGLEFLIYFQGNSAPDKSGLPSDRFSAERTGGSVSTLTIQRTQQEDSAVYLCASSLLGDGVAGAAYEQYFGPGTRLTVT.

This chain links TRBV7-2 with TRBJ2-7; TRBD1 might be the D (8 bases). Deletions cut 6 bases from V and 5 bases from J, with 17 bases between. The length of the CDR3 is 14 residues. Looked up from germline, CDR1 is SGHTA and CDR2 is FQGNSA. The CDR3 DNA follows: TGTGCCAGCAGGGAGACAGGGGAGGGGAACGAGCAGTACTTC. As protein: CASRETGEGNEQYF.

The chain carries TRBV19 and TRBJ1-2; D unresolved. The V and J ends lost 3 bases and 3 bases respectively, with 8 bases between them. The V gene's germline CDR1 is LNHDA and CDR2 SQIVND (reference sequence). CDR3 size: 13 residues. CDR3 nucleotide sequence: TGTGCCAGTAGTATTCTCCAGCACTATGGCTACACCTTC. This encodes CASSILQHYGYTF.

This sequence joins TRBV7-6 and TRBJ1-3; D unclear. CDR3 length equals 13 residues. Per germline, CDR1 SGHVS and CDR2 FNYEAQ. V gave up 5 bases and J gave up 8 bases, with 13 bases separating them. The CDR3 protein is CASSQPPSDTIYF. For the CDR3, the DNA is TGTGCCAGCAGCCAACCGCCCAGCGACACCATATATTTT. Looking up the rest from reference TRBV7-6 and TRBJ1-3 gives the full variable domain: GAGVSQSPRYKVTKRGQDVALRCDPISGHVSLYWYRQALGQGPEFLTYFNYEAQQDKSGLPNDRFSAERPEGSISTLTIQRTEQRDSAMYRCASSQPPSDTIYFGEGSWLTVV.

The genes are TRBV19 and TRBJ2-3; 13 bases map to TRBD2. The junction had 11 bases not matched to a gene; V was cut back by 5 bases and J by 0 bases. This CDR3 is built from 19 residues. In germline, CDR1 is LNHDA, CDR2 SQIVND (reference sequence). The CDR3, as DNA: TGTGCCAGTAGTGGGGCGACTAGCGGGGGGCATCCTAGCACAGATACGCAGTATTTT. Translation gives CASSGATSGGHPSTDTQYF.

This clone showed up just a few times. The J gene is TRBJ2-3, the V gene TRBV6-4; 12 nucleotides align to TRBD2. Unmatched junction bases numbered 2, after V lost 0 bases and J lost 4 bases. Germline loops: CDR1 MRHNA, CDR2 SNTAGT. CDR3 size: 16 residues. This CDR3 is CASSDSASGGADTQYF. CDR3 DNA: TGTGCCAGCAGTGACTCGGCTAGCGGGGGGGCAGATACGCAGTATTTT.

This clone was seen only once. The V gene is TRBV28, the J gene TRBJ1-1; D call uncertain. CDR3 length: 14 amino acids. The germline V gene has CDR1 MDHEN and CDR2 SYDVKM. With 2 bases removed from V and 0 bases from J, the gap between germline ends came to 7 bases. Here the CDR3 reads CASSLPTLNTEAFF. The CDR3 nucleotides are TGTGCCAGCAGTTTACCGACTTTGAACACTGAAGCTTTCTTT.

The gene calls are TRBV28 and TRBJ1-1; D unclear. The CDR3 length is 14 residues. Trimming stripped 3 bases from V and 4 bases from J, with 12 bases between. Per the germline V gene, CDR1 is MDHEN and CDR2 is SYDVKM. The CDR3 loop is CASSLRASGTEAFF. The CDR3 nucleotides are TGTGCCAGCAGTTTGAGGGCATCAGGCACTGAAGCTTTCTTT.

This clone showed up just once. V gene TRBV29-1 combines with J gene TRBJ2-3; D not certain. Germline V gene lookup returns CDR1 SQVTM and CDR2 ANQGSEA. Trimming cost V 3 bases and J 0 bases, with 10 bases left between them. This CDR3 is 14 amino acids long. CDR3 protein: CSVDGSTSTDTQYF. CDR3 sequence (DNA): TGCAGCGTTGATGGCAGCACAAGCACAGATACGCAGTATTTT.

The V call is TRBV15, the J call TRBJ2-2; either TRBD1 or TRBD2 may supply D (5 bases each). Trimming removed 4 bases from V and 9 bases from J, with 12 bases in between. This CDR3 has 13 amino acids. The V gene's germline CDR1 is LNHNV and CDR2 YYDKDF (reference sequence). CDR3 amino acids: CATSTFRDRELFF. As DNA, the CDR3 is TGTGCCACCAGCACATTCAGGGACCGGGAGCTGTTTTTT.

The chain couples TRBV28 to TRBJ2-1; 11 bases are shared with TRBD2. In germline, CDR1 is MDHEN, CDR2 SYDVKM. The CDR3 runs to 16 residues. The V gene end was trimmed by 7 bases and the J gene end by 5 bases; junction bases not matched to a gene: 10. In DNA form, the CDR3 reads TGTGCCAGCACCACCCCCGGGACTAGCGGTAACAATGAGCAGTTCTTC. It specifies CASTTPGTSGNNEQFF.

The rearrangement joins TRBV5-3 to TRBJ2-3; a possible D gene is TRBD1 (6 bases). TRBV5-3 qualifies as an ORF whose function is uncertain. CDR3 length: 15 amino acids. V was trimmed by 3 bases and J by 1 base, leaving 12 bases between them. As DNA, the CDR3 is TGTGCCAGAAGCTCCAAACAGGGCGGCACAGATACGCAGTATTTT. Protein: CARSSKQGGTDTQYF.

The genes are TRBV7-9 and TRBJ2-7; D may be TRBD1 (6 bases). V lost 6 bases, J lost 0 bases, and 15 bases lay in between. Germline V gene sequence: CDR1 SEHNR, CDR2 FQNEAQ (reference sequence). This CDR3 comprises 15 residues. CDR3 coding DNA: TGTGCCAGCAGACCCCAGACAGGATCCTCCTACGAGCAGTACTTC. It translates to CASRPQTGSSYEQYF.

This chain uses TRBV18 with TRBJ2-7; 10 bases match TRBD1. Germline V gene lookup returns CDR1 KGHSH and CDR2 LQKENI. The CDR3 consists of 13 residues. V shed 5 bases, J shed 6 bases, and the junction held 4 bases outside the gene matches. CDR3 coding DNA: TGTGCCAGCTCAAAGGACAGGGGGGCCGAGCAGTACTTC. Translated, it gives CASSKDRGAEQYF.

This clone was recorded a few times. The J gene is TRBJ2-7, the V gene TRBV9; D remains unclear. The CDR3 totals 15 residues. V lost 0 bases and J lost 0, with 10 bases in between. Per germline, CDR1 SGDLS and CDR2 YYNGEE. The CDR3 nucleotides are TGTGCCAGCAGCGTAGCAGACTGGTCCTCCTACGAGCAGTACTTC. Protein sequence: CASSVADWSSYEQYF.

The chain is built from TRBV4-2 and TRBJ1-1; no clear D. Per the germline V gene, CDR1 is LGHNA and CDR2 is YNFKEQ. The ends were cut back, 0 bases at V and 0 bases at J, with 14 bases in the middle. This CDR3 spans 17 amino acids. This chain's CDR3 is CASSQEGTRIMNTEAFF. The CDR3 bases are TGTGCCAGCAGCCAAGAGGGTACCCGAATAATGAACACTGAAGCTTTCTTT.

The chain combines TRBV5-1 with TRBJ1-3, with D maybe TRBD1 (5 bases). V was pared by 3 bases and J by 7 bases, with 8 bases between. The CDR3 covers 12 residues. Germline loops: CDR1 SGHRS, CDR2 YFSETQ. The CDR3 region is CASSSEGNTIYF. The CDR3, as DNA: TGCGCCAGCAGCTCCGAGGGGAACACCATATATTTT.

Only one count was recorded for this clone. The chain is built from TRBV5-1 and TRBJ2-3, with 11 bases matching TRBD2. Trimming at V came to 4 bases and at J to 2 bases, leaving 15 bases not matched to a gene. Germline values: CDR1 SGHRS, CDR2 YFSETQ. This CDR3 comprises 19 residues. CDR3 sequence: CASSRTGTSGSLFTDTQYF. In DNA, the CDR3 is TGCGCCAGCAGCCGAACAGGGACTAGCGGCTCCCTATTCACAGATACGCAGTATTTT.

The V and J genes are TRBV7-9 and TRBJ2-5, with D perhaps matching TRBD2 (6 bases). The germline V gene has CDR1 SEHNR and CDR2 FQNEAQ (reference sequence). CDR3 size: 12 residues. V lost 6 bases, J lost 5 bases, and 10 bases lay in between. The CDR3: CASRRLDETQYF. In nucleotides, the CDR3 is TGTGCCAGCAGGAGACTAGACGAGACCCAGTACTTC.

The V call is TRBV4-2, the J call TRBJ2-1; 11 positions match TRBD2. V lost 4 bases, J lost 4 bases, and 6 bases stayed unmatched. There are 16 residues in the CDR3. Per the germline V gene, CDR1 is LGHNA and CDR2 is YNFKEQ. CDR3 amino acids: CASSLLTSGVYNEQFF. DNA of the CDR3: TGTGCCAGCAGCCTCCTGACTAGCGGGGTGTACAATGAGCAGTTCTTC.

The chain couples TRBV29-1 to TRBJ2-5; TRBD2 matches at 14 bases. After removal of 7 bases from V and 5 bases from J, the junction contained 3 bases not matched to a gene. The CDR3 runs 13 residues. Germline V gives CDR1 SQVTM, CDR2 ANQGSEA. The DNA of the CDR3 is TGCAGCGCGGGACTAGCGGGAGCGGAGACCCAGTACTTC. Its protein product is CSAGLAGAETQYF.

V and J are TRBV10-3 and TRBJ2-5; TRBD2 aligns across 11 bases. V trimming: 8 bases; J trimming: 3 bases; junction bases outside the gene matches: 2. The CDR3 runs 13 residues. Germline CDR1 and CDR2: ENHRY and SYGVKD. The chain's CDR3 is CAIGGLAEETQYF. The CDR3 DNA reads TGTGCCATCGGGGGACTAGCGGAAGAGACCCAGTACTTC.

Here the CDR3 reads CASSFGLGSGGETQYF. The DNA of the CDR3 is TGTGCCAGCAGTTTTGGTCTGGGATCGGGGGGTGAGACCCAGTACTTC. The chain joins TRBV27 to TRBJ2-5; 7 bases map to TRBD2. This CDR3 region has 16 residues. CDR1 and CDR2 (germline): MNHEY, SMNVEV (reference sequence). After removal of 3 bases from V and 5 bases from J, the junction contained 12 bases not matched to a gene.